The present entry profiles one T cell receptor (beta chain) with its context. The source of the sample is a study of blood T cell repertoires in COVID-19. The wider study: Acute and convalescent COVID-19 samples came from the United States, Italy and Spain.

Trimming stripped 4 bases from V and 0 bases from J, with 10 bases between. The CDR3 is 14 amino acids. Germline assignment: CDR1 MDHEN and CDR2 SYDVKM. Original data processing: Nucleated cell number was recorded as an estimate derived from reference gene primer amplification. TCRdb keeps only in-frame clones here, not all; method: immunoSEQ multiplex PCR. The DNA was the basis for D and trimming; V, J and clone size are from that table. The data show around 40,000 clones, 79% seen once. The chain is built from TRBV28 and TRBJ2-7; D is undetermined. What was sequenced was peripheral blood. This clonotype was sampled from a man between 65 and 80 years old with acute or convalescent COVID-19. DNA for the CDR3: TGTGCCAGCAGTTCTCCCCGTTTCTCCTACGAGCAGTACTTC. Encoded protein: CASSSPRFSYEQYF.